This TCR beta chain originates from a study of long-term antiretroviral therapy in people with HIV. Study-level results: Relative to control repertoires, HIV repertoires exhibited narrower CDR3 length ranges.

On this clone: Its target is unknown.

Version v3.0 of the immunoSEQ assay was performed at survey level. Measured with immunoSEQ multiplex PCR; TCRdb has only the in-frame clones, and not every one. The sample gives tens of thousands of clones, roughly nine tenths of which show up once; approximately 4.6% is in the top ten. The CDR3 has 15 amino acids. V was pared by 2 bases and J by 5 bases, with 16 bases between. Germline-derived CDR1 and CDR2 are SGHTA and FQGNSA. The sequences come from unsorted PBMCs, collected around 2.6 years after starting antiretroviral therapy. V and J are TRBV7-2 and TRBJ2-7, with D unresolved. This TCR came from a middle-aged man with HIV. Here the CDR3 reads CASSLSGHPLDEQYF. The CDR3 bases are TGTGCCAGCAGCTTATCTGGTCACCCCCTGGACGAGCAGTACTTC. The variable domain in full, completed from reference TRBV7-2 and TRBJ2-7, reads GAGVSQSPSNKVTEKGKDVELRCDPISGHTALYWYRQSLGQGLEFLIYFQGNSAPDKSGLPSDRFSAERTGGSVSTLTIQRTQQEDSAVYLCASSLSGHPLDEQYFGPGTRLTVT.